The rows below give T cell receptor beta chains drawn from one sample of a study of blood T cells in healthy people across ages. A single record per CDR3 protein comes from TCRdb applying MiXCR to the 5' RACE reads. The sample contains fewer than 1,000,000 distinct CDR3 sequences, around 42% of which appear only once. The sequenced material came from blood. All receptors derive from a man in his 60s in good health. Each CDR3 is given with its conserved first and last residue. A D gene is named only where the DNA matches it firmly. Not all rows give a size; the values are once, few, many and, for expanded clones, a class.

v_call	j_call	clone_size	d_call	cdr3_aa	cdr3_nt
TRBV6-5	TRBJ2-1	-	-	CASSPLGRALYNEQFF	TGTGCCAGCAGCCCCCTTGGCAGGGCTCTCTACAATGAGCAGTTCTTC
TRBV4-3	TRBJ2-3	-	-	CASSQGPRTDTQYF	TGCGCCAGCAGCCAAGGGCCGCGCACAGATACGCAGTATTTT
TRBV20-1	TRBJ1-2	few	-	CSAAGPSRYGYTF	TGCAGTGCTGCGGGCCCCAGTCGCTATGGCTACACCTTC
TRBV14	TRBJ2-7	few	-	CASSQGLAAIYEQYF	TGTGCCAGCAGCCAGGGTCTAGCCGCAATCTACGAGCAGTACTTC
TRBV9	TRBJ2-7	few	TRBD1	CASSGGQDAYEQYF	TGTGCCAGCAGCGGAGGACAGGACGCCTACGAGCAGTACTTC
TRBV7-9	TRBJ2-1	-	TRBD2	CASSLEESSGGPSSYNEQFF	TGTGCCAGCAGCTTAGAGGAGTCTAGCGGGGGCCCTAGCTCCTACAATGAGCAGTTCTTC
TRBV27	TRBJ2-7	-	TRBD1	CASSRGQEGEQYF	TGTGCCAGCAGTCGAGGACAGGAAGGCGAGCAGTACTTC
TRBV20-1	TRBJ1-4	few	-	CTTREREGLGEKLFF	TGCACCACTAGAGAGAGGGAGGGGCTAGGTGAAAAACTGTTTTTT
TRBV5-1	TRBJ2-2	-	-	CASSLGLTYPNTGELFF	TGCGCCAGCAGCTTGGGGCTCACTTATCCGAACACCGGGGAGCTGTTTTTT
TRBV10-3	TRBJ1-6	-	-	CATFSKTANSPLHF	TGTGCTACATTTAGCAAGACAGCGAATTCGCCCCTCCACTTT
TRBV5-5	TRBJ2-1	few	TRBD1	CASSRLDGTGWVNEQFF	TGTGCCAGCAGCCGATTAGATGGGACAGGTTGGGTCAATGAGCAGTTCTTC
TRBV4-1	TRBJ1-2	many	-	CASSQDYGQGPEGYTF	TGCGCCAGCAGCCAAGATTACGGACAAGGGCCGGAAGGCTACACCTTC
TRBV12-3/TRBV12-4	TRBJ1-2	many	TRBD1	CASSSTGTGNYGYTF	TGTGCCAGCAGCTCCACCGGGACAGGGAACTATGGCTACACCTTC
TRBV18	TRBJ1-5	-	TRBD1	CASSPQGAGNQPQHF	TGTGCCAGCTCACCACAGGGGGCGGGCAATCAGCCCCAGCATTTT
TRBV5-1	TRBJ2-7	-	-	CASSHDAMDEQYF	TGCGCCAGCAGCCATGACGCGATGGACGAGCAGTACTTC
TRBV7-2	TRBJ2-5	-	TRBD2	CASSLAASGGQETQYF	TGTGCCAGCAGCTTAGCGGCTAGCGGGGGCCAAGAGACCCAGTACTTC
TRBV14	TRBJ2-5	-	TRBD1	CASSQATGGNEQYF	TGTGCCAGCAGCCAAGCGACAGGGGGCAATGAGCAGTACTTC
TRBV21-1	TRBJ2-7	-	-	CASSVHIQGYEQYF	TGTGCCAGCAGCGTACACATACAGGGCTACGAGCAGTACTTC
TRBV6-6	TRBJ1-5	once	-	CACKNRVGNQPQHF	TGTGCCTGCAAAAACAGGGTAGGCAATCAGCCCCAGCATTTT
TRBV7-2	TRBJ2-5	-	-	CASSLRLIETQYF	TGTGCCAGCAGCTTAAGATTAATAGAGACCCAGTACTTC
TRBV9	TRBJ2-1	-	-	CASSVAKGNEQFF	TGTGCCAGCAGCGTAGCTAAGGGGAATGAGCAGTTCTTC
TRBV7-9	TRBJ1-1	-	TRBD1	CASTSGSGGILGTEAFF	TGTGCCAGCACCTCCGGGTCAGGGGGCATTTTAGGCACTGAAGCTTTCTTT
TRBV7-3	TRBJ1-2	-	-	CASSLGMNYGYTF	TGTGCCAGCAGCTTAGGAATGAACTATGGCTACACCTTC
TRBV20-1	TRBJ2-7	-	-	CSAMTLRTTSGEQYF	TGCAGTGCCATGACACTGAGGACTACGTCGGGCGAGCAGTACTTC
TRBV6-1	TRBJ2-7	-	TRBD2	CASRVAGGYNEQYF	TGTGCCAGCAGGGTAGCGGGAGGTTACAATGAGCAGTACTTC
TRBV11-2	TRBJ1-2	-	-	CASSLNSPYGYTF	TGTGCCAGCAGCTTAAACAGCCCGTATGGCTACACCTTC
TRBV6-5	TRBJ2-2	-	-	CASRMDTNTGELFF	TGTGCCAGCAGAATGGACACGAACACCGGGGAGCTGTTTTTT
TRBV4-3	TRBJ2-3	-	-	CASSQALDTQYF	TGCGCCAGCAGCCAAGCCTTGGATACGCAGTATTTT
TRBV18	TRBJ1-1	-	-	CASSGREEAFF	TGTGCCAGCTCCGGAAGGGAAGAAGCTTTCTTT
TRBV7-9	TRBJ2-7	-	-	CASSLGTDPREQYF	TGTGCCAGCAGCTTAGGGACGGACCCTAGGGAGCAGTACTTC
TRBV20-1	TRBJ2-4	-	-	CSATGGSSKNIQYF	TGCAGTGCTACGGGGGGCTCGTCCAAAAACATTCAGTACTTC
TRBV5-6	TRBJ1-2	-	-	CASSPGLNTPGYTF	TGTGCCAGCAGCCCGGGCCTAAACACCCCTGGCTACACCTTC
TRBV4-3	TRBJ2-3	many	TRBD2	CASRPGTSSTDTQYF	TGCGCCAGCAGACCCGGGACTAGCAGCACAGATACGCAGTATTTT
TRBV19	TRBJ2-1	once	-	CASSLPRINNEQFF	TGTGCCAGTAGTCTCCCTAGAATTAACAATGAGCAGTTCTTC
TRBV7-2	TRBJ2-7	-	TRBD2	CASSFGPGTSAYEQYF	TGTGCCAGCAGCTTCGGACCAGGGACTAGCGCCTACGAGCAGTACTTC
TRBV6-5	TRBJ1-2	-	-	CASSYSTQGDGYTF	TGTGCCAGCAGTTACTCGACTCAGGGTGATGGCTACACCTTC
TRBV29-1	TRBJ2-3	-	TRBD1	CSVAIRRRDRGTDTQYF	TGCAGCGTTGCAATAAGAAGAAGGGACAGGGGAACAGATACGCAGTATTTT
TRBV28	TRBJ2-7	-	TRBD2	CASNSGGAVAEQYF	TGTGCCAGCAATAGCGGGGGGGCCGTTGCCGAGCAGTACTTC
TRBV30	TRBJ2-5	once	TRBD1	CAWSGQGTGWKTQYF	TGTGCCTGGAGTGGTCAGGGGACAGGGTGGAAGACCCAGTACTTC
TRBV6-5	TRBJ2-5	-	TRBD1	CASSYSPGQLQETQYF	TGTGCCAGCAGTTACTCGCCGGGACAGCTTCAAGAGACCCAGTACTTC
TRBV25-1	TRBJ1-1	-	-	CASSAIRGVNTEAFF	TGTGCCAGCAGTGCGATAAGGGGAGTGAACACTGAAGCTTTCTTT
TRBV7-2	TRBJ2-5	-	-	CASSTEGRTQETQYF	TGTGCCAGCAGCACAGAAGGACGGACCCAAGAGACCCAGTACTTC
TRBV7-3	TRBJ2-3	-	-	CASSLPGPPGDTQYF	TGTGCTAGCAGCTTACCAGGACCGCCAGGAGATACGCAGTATTTT
TRBV5-1	TRBJ2-2	-	-	CASSFGLQGPGELFF	TGCGCCAGCAGCTTCGGACTACAGGGTCCCGGGGAGCTGTTTTTT
TRBV29-1	TRBJ1-2	-	-	CSVEDPTGYGYTF	TGCAGCGTTGAAGATCCGACGGGCTATGGCTACACCTTC
TRBV6-1	TRBJ2-1	-	-	CASSTTGRSNEQFF	TGTGCCAGCAGTACGACAGGGAGGAGCAATGAGCAGTTCTTC
TRBV28	TRBJ2-1	few	-	CASHAWRDSGDNEQFF	TGTGCCAGCCACGCCTGGCGGGACTCAGGAGACAATGAGCAGTTCTTC
TRBV29-1	TRBJ1-1	-	-	CSVSDSIEAFF	TGCAGCGTTTCGGACAGTATTGAAGCTTTCTTT
TRBV6-2/TRBV6-3	TRBJ2-7	-	-	CASSYIPGTLGLEQYF	TGTGCCAGCAGTTACATACCAGGGACTTTGGGTCTCGAGCAGTACTTC
TRBV20-1	TRBJ2-5	few	-	CSARKAGGETQYF	TGCAGTGCTAGAAAGGCGGGTGGGGAGACCCAGTACTTC
TRBV29-1	TRBJ2-5	few	TRBD1	CSVERDRNQETQYF	TGCAGCGTTGAAAGGGACAGGAACCAAGAGACCCAGTACTTC
TRBV7-9	TRBJ1-2	-	-	CASSRATGVYGYTF	TGTGCCAGCAGCCGTGCGACCGGGGTATATGGCTACACCTTC
TRBV6-1	TRBJ2-7	many	-	CASSEPNGAGEQYF	TGTGCCAGCAGCGAACCCAATGGAGCTGGCGAGCAGTACTTC